Sequencing of this TCR beta chain was carried out in a study of blood T cell repertoires in COVID-19. This CDR3 contains 16 residues. Germline V gene lookup returns CDR1 LNHDA and CDR2 SQIVND (reference sequence). V was pared by 5 bases and J by 2 bases, with 17 bases between. Here immunoSEQ multiplex PCR was the method, and the copy in TCRdb shows in-frame clones only, minus some. In the table there are 250,000 to 350,000 clones, nearly 90% of which are singletons. The participants were between roughly 18 and 100 years old and came from under 25 US areas. Cohorts were based on clinical histories the participants reported.

This receptor was obtained from a woman younger than 45 who had recovered from COVID-19. The sequenced sample was PBMCs or T cells enriched from blood (not recorded which). The V and J genes are TRBV19 and TRBJ2-3, with D possibly TRBD2 on 6 matching bases. CDR3 amino acids: CASSSRLVFLTDTQYF. The CDR3 DNA reads TGTGCCAGTAGTTCCCGACTAGTTTTTCTCACAGATACGCAGTATTTT.